A single T cell receptor (beta chain) is shown here with its context. Its target is not known. V was trimmed by 0 bases and J by 1 base, leaving 12 bases between them. The CDR3 contains 16 residues. Negative isolation was used for CD8+ and CD4+ T cells and FACS enrichment for TEMRA cells. This sample is part of a study of CD8 T cells in Susac syndrome. Study-wide findings and caveats: Only a relatively small number of individuals were included in the TCR sequencing and HLA analysis.

With random hexamers, about 0.5 to 1 ug RNA was reverse transcribed. Across 54 Vbeta and 13 Jbeta, immunoSEQ multiplex PCR amplified TCR beta CDR3. TCRdb reanalysed the immunoSEQ multiplex PCR reads using MiXCR and keeps one entry per CDR3 protein. The sample consists of some 300,000 distinct CDR3 sequences, almost 85% of them appearing once. The TCR was taken from a human donor with multiple sclerosis. The specimen sequenced was CD8+ T cells from PBMCs. The V and J genes are TRBV12-3 or TRBV12-4 and TRBJ1-2; D unresolved. CDR3 region: CASSLALSMGNYGYTF. CDR3 bases: TGTGCCAGCAGTTTAGCCTTAAGCATGGGTAACTATGGCTACACCTTC.